This entry lists 27 T cell receptor beta chains sequenced from one sample in a study of response to subunit inactivated influenza vaccine. MiXCR, run by TCRdb on the RT-PCR reads, gives a single entry per CDR3 protein. The table includes about 540,000 distinct CDR3 sequences, approximately 22% detected once. This sample also appeared in a second study, on T cells expressing NK-cell markers. That publication notes: TCR beta cDNA was made by 5'RACE template switching with UMIs.

The input for sequencing was CD4+ T cells sorted from PBMCs, taken 11 to 12 days after vaccination. The receptors derive from a middle-aged man who received an inactivated influenza vaccine.

This clonotype was detected only a few times. The rearrangement links TRBV6-2 or TRBV6-3 to TRBJ2-1, with D possibly TRBD2 on 6 matching bases. The CDR3 contains 14 residues. V dropped 0 bases and J dropped 3 bases, with 6 bases sitting between them. Germline V gives CDR1 MNHEY, CDR2 SVGEGT. The CDR3 region has the DNA TGTGCCAGCAGTTACTCGGGACTCTACAATGAGCAGTTCTTC. As protein: CASSYSGLYNEQFF.

CDR3 residues: CASSYSGVSYNEQFF. CDR3 coding DNA: TGTGCCAGCAGTTACTCAGGGGTATCCTACAATGAGCAGTTCTTC. The chain combines TRBV6-2 or TRBV6-3 with TRBJ2-1, with D maybe TRBD1 (5 bases). The V end lost 0 bases, the J end lost 1 base, and 7 bases lay between the germline ends. The germline gives CDR1 MNHEY, CDR2 SVGEGT. The CDR3 length is 15 residues.

The chain is built from TRBV19 and TRBJ2-2; possibly TRBD1 for D (6 bases). Germline CDR1 LNHDA, CDR2 SQIVND (reference sequence). This CDR3 is 18 amino acids long. The V and J ends lost 3 bases and 0 bases respectively, with 17 bases between them. CDR3 in amino acids: CASSITGHLSPNTGELFF. The CDR3 bases are TGTGCCAGTAGTATTACGGGACACTTAAGTCCGAACACCGGGGAGCTGTTTTTT.

The chain recombines TRBV9 with TRBJ1-1; possibly TRBD1 for D (5 bases). The germline CDR1 and CDR2 sequences are SGDLS and YYNGEE. V lost 3 bases, J lost 3 bases, and 18 bases lay in between. This CDR3 contains 16 residues. The CDR3 is CASSGGGVTAHTEAFF. CDR3 in DNA: TGTGCCAGCAGCGGGGGGGGAGTAACAGCCCACACTGAAGCTTTCTTT.

This clonotype has just a few counts. The rearrangement uses TRBV7-2 and TRBJ2-5; maybe TRBD1 (5 bases). Germline values: CDR1 SGHTA, CDR2 FQGNSA. CDR3 length: 15 residues. V dropped 4 bases and J dropped 2 bases, with 14 bases sitting between them. This CDR3 is CASSSTGRPQETQYF. The CDR3 DNA is TGTGCCAGCAGCTCCACAGGCAGGCCTCAAGAGACCCAGTACTTC.

In its sample, this clonotype was seen a few times. The J gene is TRBJ2-1, the V gene TRBV5-1; 7 bases are shared with TRBD1. Germline V gene data show CDR1 as SGHRS and CDR2 as YFSETQ. The CDR3 sequence is 14 residues long. The ends lost 0 bases at V and 16 bases at J; junction bases unmatched: 13. CDR3 in amino acids: CASSLDSLGQRKFF. The CDR3 bases are TGCGCCAGCAGCTTGGATAGTCTGGGACAGAGGAAATTCTTC. The variable domain in full, with the rest retrieved from reference TRBV5-1 and TRBJ2-1, is KAGVTQTPRYLIKTRGQQVTLSCSPISGHRSVSWYQQTPGQGLQFLFEYFSETQRNKGNFPGRFSGRQFSNSRSEMNVSTLELGDSALYLCASSLDSLGQRKFFGPGTRLTVL.

V and J are TRBV19 and TRBJ2-1; 9 nucleotides agree with TRBD2. In germline, CDR1 is LNHDA, CDR2 SQIVND (reference sequence). J lost 8 bases, V lost 3 bases, and 11 bases had no gene match. This CDR3 is 16 amino acids long. The CDR3 is CASSMGMAGGAHEQFF. The CDR3 DNA is TGTGCCAGTAGTATGGGGATGGCGGGAGGGGCCCATGAGCAGTTCTTC.

The table lists this clonotype with a few counts. This chain joins TRBV15 and TRBJ1-4; the D gene is possibly TRBD1 (5 bases). Germline V lookup: CDR1 LNHNV, CDR2 YYDKDF (reference sequence). V shed 0 bases and J shed 8 bases, with 13 bases lying between them. The CDR3 spans 15 residues. CDR3 protein: CATSRDRGVQEKLFF. The CDR3 DNA is TGTGCCACCAGCAGAGATCGGGGGGTACAAGAAAAACTGTTTTTT.

In its sample, this clonotype was seen many times. V is TRBV2 and J is TRBJ2-7, with D hard to call. CDR3 size: 11 residues. The ends were cut back, 4 bases at V and 3 bases at J, with 4 bases in the middle. Germline V gene lookup returns CDR1 SNHLY and CDR2 FYNNEI. CDR3 sequence (DNA): TGTGCCAGCAGTGGAAACTACGAGCAGTACTTC. Residues: CASSGNYEQYF.

This clonotype was counted at least ten times. The rearrangement links TRBV7-7 to TRBJ2-1; D ambiguous. Trimming removed 1 base at V and 10 bases at J, with 11 bases between. From germline, CDR1 is SSHAT and CDR2 FNYEAQ (reference sequence). The CDR3 contains 13 residues. The CDR3 nucleotides are TGTGCCAGCAGCTTAGAGGCGGCTAGAGAGCAGTTCTTC. The encoded protein is CASSLEAAREQFF.

The genes are TRBV21-1 and TRBJ1-6; TRBD1 reflects the table's D call only, with no check against the DNA. TRBV21-1 is shown as a pseudogene. This CDR3 is 17 amino acids long. The CDR3 sequence is CASSKALLGTGHSPLHF. The DNA of the CDR3 is TGTGCCAGCAGCAAAGCGCTTTTGGGGACAGGGCATTCACCCCTCCACTTT.

This clonotype was recorded only once. The chain combines TRBV12-3 or TRBV12-4 with TRBJ2-2; 8 nucleotides match TRBD1. V was clipped by 7 bases and J by 3 bases; unmatched bases: 4. The CDR3 loop spans 14 amino acids. CDR3 DNA sequence: TGTGCCAGCACCGCGGACAGGGACACCGGGGAGCTGTTTTTT. Translated, it gives CASTADRDTGELFF.

In its sample, this clonotype was seen a few times. It may be a read error: a sequence one base away is much more abundant. This rearrangement joins TRBV5-1 to TRBJ2-3; no clear D gene. V lost 0 bases and J lost 1, with 3 bases in between. Germline CDR1 and CDR2: SGHRS and YFSETQ. This CDR3 region has 13 residues. The CDR3 bases are TGCGCCAGCAGCTTGGACGGCACAGATACGCAGTATTTT. Translating it yields CASSLDGTDTQYF. Together with reference TRBV5-1 and TRBJ2-3, the CDR3 gives the full variable domain: KAGVTQTPRYLIKTRGQQVTLSCSPISGHRSVSWYQQTPGQGLQFLFEYFSETQRNKGNFPGRFSGRQFSNSRSEMNVSTLELGDSALYLCASSLDGTDTQYFGPGTRLTVL.

The chain recombines TRBV6-2 or TRBV6-3 with TRBJ2-6; 8 bases are a match to TRBD1. The junction had 16 bases not matched to a gene; V was cut back by 0 bases and J by 0 bases. Germline V gives CDR1 MNHEY, CDR2 SVGEGT. This CDR3 contains 22 residues. The DNA of the CDR3 is TGTGCCAGCAGTTACTCGATAGGGCGGCGAGGACAGGGACCCTCTGGGGCCAACGTCCTGACTTTC. It codes for CASSYSIGRRGQGPSGANVLTF.

The V gene is TRBV2, the J gene TRBJ2-5, with a tentative D call TRBD2 (6 bases). V was clipped by 6 bases and J by 3 bases, with 14 bases between them. CDR3 length: 14 residues. Germline CDR1 and CDR2: SNHLY and FYNNEI. The CDR3 sequence is CASRVGGMKETQYF. The CDR3 nucleotides are TGTGCCAGCAGGGTCGGCGGGATGAAAGAGACCCAGTACTTC.

This clonotype was recorded a few times. The V and J genes are TRBV7-2 and TRBJ2-3; D is perhaps TRBD2 (6 bases). The CDR3 consists of 17 residues. Trimming left V 5 bases short and J 0 bases short, with 18 bases between. Germline values: CDR1 SGHTA, CDR2 FQGNSA. The CDR3 DNA sequence: TGTGCCAGCAGCCCTCCGGACTACTATACTAGCACAGATACGCAGTATTTT. This sequence encodes CASSPPDYYTSTDTQYF.

This clonotype has a count of ten or more. For the CDR3, the DNA is TGCGCCAGCAGGACAGGGCCCACCTCCTACGAGCAGTACTTC. Amino acids: CASRTGPTSYEQYF. The rearrangement uses TRBV5-1 and TRBJ2-7, with 7 bases fitting TRBD1. CDR1 and CDR2 from the germline V gene are SGHRS and YFSETQ. V lost 5 bases and J lost 0; bases outside the gene matches: 5. The CDR3 sequence is 14 residues long. Variable domain in full (rest from reference TRBV5-1 and TRBJ2-7): KAGVTQTPRYLIKTRGQQVTLSCSPISGHRSVSWYQQTPGQGLQFLFEYFSETQRNKGNFPGRFSGRQFSNSRSEMNVSTLELGDSALYLCASRTGPTSYEQYFGPGTRLTVT.

This rearrangement joins TRBV5-1 to TRBJ2-5; no firm D call. The ends were cut back, 0 bases at V and 1 base at J, with 10 bases in the middle. This CDR3 region has 15 residues. Germline CDR1 reads SGHRS; CDR2 reads YFSETQ. CDR3 DNA sequence: TGCGCCAGCAGCTTGGGGAACGCGTTCCAAGAGACCCAGTACTTC. It is translated as CASSLGNAFQETQYF.

This clonotype was recorded at least ten times. The chain is built from TRBV29-1 and TRBJ2-3; 7 bases line up with TRBD1. Germline trimming cut 7 bases from V and 1 base from J; bases unmatched to any gene: 11. In germline, CDR1 is SQVTM, CDR2 ANQGSEA. This CDR3 is 15 amino acids long. CDR3 loop: CSATGAGTRTDTQYF. The CDR3 DNA reads TGCAGCGCCACAGGGGCAGGGACACGCACAGATACGCAGTATTTT.

Ten or more counts support this clonotype. J is TRBJ1-5 and V is TRBV12-3 or TRBV12-4, with 7 nucleotides matching TRBD1. Losses at the gene ends were 5 bases for V and 2 bases for J; bases not matched to a gene: 9. This CDR3 spans 16 amino acids. The CDR3 nucleotides read TGTGCCAGCAGTCCCTTACAGGGGATGGGCAATCAGCCCCAGCATTTT. Translation gives CASSPLQGMGNQPQHF.

The chain uses TRBV20-1 and TRBJ2-5, with TRBD1 identical over 10 bases. The CDR3 length is 17 residues. Losses at the gene ends were 5 bases for V and 1 base for J; bases not matched to a gene: 13. Germline V CDR1 and CDR2: DFQATT, SNEGSKA (reference sequence). The CDR3 sequence: CSAQGQGSGVLQETQYF. CDR3 sequence (DNA): TGCAGTGCTCAGGGACAGGGGAGCGGGGTTCTCCAAGAGACCCAGTACTTC.

This clonotype was seen many times. The rearrangement uses TRBV7-2 and TRBJ1-2; weak D call: TRBD1 (6 bases). CDR3 length: 15 residues. Trimming took off 0 bases at V and 2 bases at J, with 10 bases between the two ends. Germline CDR1 SGHTA, CDR2 FQGNSA. The DNA of the CDR3 is TGTGCCAGCAGCTTAGCAACAGGGTCAAACTATGGCTACACCTTC. It encodes CASSLATGSNYGYTF.

This clonotype came up a few times. J is TRBJ1-1 and V is TRBV12-3 or TRBV12-4; tentative D call: TRBD1 (6 bases). V shed 5 bases and J shed 1 base, with 14 bases lying between them. The CDR3 has 15 amino acids. DNA of the CDR3: TGTGCCAGCAGTATCTACAGGGTTAAGAACACTGAAGCTTTCTTT. Amino acids: CASSIYRVKNTEAFF.

To note about this clonotype: A junction end diverges from the germline sequence, so it may reflect a read error. The J gene is TRBJ2-7, the V gene TRBV7-7; a possible D gene is TRBD1 (5 bases). The CDR3 is made up of 13 amino acids. Germline V gene data show CDR1 as SSHAT and CDR2 as FNYEAQ (reference sequence). Here the CDR3 reads CASSLGQGTQQYF. CDR3 nucleotide sequence: TGTGCTAGCAGCTTAGGGCAGGGCACCCAGCAGTACTTC. Full variable domain (remainder filled in from reference TRBV7-7 and TRBJ2-7): GAGVSQSPRYKVTKRGQDVTLRCDPISSHATLYWYQQALGQGPEFLTYFNYEAQPDKSGLPSDRFSAERPEGSISTLTIQRTEQRDSAMYRCASSLGQGTQQYFGPGTRLTVT.

This clonotype was observed a few times. The CDR3 DNA sequence: TGCAGTGCTAGAGGGTGGGGTCTTGGAAAAAACGAGCAGTACTTC. Protein sequence: CSARGWGLGKNEQYF. The chain links TRBV20-1 to TRBJ2-7; D uncertain. The germline V and J ends were trimmed by 1 base and 5 bases, with 18 bases remaining between them. Germline V CDR1 and CDR2: DFQATT, SNEGSKA (reference sequence). This CDR3 contains 15 residues.

The count of this clonotype is one. The chain carries TRBV29-1 and TRBJ1-1, with TRBD1 matching over 9 bases. The V segment lost 3 bases and the J segment 11 bases; nucleotides outside the gene matches: 7. CDR3 size: 12 residues. Germline V lookup: CDR1 SQVTM, CDR2 ANQGSEA. CDR3 DNA: TGCAGCGTTGACCTAGGACAGGGGCGGGCTTTCTTT. This translates into CSVDLGQGRAFF.

J is TRBJ1-1 and V is TRBV20-1, with TRBD1 as a possible D gene (6 bases). CDR3 length: 12 amino acids. Germline V gene sequence: CDR1 DFQATT, CDR2 SNEGSKA (reference sequence). V was clipped by 6 bases and J by 3 bases, with 11 bases between them. The CDR3 DNA follows: TGCAGTGCGGGGGCGGCGGACACTGAAGCTTTCTTT. Amino acids: CSAGAADTEAFF.